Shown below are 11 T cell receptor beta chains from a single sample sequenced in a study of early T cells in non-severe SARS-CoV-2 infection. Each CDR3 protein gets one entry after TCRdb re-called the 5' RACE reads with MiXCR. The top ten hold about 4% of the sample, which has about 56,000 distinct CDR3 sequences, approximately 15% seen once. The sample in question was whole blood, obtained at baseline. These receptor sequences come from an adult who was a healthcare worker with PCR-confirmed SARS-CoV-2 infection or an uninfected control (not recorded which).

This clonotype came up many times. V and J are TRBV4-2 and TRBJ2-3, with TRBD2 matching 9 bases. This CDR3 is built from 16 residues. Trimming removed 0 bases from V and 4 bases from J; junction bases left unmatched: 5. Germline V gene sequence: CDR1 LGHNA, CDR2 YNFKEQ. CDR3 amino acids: CASSQDKTSGADTQYF. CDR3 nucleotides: TGTGCCAGCAGCCAAGATAAGACTAGCGGAGCAGATACGCAGTATTTT.

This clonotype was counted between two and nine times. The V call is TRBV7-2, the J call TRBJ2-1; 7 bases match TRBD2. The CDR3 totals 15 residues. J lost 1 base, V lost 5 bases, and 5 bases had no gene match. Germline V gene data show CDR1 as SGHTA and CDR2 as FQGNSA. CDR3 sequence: CASSILAESYNEQFF. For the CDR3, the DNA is TGTGCCAGCAGCATTCTAGCGGAATCCTACAATGAGCAGTTCTTC.

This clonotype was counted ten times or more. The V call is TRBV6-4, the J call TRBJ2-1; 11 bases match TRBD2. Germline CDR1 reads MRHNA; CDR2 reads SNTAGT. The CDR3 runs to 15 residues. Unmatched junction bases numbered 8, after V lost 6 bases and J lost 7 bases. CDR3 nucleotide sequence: TGTGCCAGCAGCTCCCTAGCGGGGGGCCTAAATGAGCAGTTCTTC. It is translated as CASSSLAGGLNEQFF.

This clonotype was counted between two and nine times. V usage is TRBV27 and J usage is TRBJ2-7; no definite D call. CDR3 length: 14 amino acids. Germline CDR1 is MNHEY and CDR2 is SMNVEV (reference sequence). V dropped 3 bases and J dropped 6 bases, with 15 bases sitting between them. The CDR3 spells CASSFSRSEGEQYF. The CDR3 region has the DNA TGTGCCAGCAGTTTTTCCAGGTCAGAAGGCGAGCAGTACTTC.

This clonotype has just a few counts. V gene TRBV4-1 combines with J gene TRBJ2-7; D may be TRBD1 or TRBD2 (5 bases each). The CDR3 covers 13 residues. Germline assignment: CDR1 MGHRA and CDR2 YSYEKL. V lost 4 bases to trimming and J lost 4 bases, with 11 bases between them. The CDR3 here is CASSLGDGYEQYF. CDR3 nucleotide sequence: TGCGCCAGCAGCCTGGGGGATGGGTACGAGCAGTACTTC.

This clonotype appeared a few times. CDR3 region: CASIGKFSYNSPLHF. The CDR3 nucleotides are TGTGCCAGCATCGGGAAATTTAGCTATAATTCACCCCTCCACTTT. The chain carries TRBV6-1 and TRBJ1-6; D unresolved. V was clipped by 7 bases and J by 3 bases, with 13 bases between them. Per germline, CDR1 MNHNS and CDR2 SASEGT. CDR3 length: 15 amino acids.

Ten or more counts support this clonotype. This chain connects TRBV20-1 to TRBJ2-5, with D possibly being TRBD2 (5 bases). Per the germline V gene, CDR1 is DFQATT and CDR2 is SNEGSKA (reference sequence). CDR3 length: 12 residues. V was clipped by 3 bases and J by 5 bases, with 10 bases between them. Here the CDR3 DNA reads TGCAGTGCTAGGAGGAGGAGCGAGACCCAGTACTTC. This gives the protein CSARRRSETQYF.

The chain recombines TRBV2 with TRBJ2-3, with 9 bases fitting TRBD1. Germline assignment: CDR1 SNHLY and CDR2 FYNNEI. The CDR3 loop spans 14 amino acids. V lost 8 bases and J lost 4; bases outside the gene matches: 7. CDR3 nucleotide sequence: TGTGCCAGCGGGGAATGGGACAGGGCAGATACGCAGTATTTT. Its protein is CASGEWDRADTQYF.

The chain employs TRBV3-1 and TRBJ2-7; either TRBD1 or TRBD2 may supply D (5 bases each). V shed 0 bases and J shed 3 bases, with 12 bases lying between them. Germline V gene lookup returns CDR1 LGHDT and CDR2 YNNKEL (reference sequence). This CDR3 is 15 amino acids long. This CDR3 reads CASSQDPGRGYEQYF. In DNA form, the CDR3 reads TGTGCCAGCAGCCAAGATCCGGGACGGGGCTACGAGCAGTACTTC.

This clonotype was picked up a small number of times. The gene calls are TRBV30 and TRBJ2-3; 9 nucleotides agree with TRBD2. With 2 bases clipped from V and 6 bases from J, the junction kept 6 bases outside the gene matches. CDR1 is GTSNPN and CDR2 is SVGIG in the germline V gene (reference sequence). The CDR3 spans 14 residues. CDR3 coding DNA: TGTGCCTGGAGTCCGGGACTAGCAGCGGATACGCAGTATTTT. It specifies CAWSPGLAADTQYF. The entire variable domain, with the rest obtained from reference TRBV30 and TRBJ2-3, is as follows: SQTIHQWPATLVQPVGSPLSLECTVEGTSNPNLYWYRQAAGRGLQLLFYSVGIGQISSEVPQNLSASRPQDRQFILSSKKLLLSDSGFYLCAWSPGLAADTQYFGPGTRLTVL.

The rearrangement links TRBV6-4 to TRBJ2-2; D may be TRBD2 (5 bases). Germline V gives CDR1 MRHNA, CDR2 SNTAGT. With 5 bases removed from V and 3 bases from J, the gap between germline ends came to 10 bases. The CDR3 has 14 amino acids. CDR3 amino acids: CASSTEEHTGELFF. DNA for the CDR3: TGTGCCAGCAGTACGGAGGAACACACCGGGGAGCTGTTTTTT.